The rows below give T cell receptor beta chains drawn from one sample of a study of T cells after yellow fever vaccination. TCRdb recomputed calls from the 5' RACE reads with MiXCR, one row per CDR3 protein. This table holds 200,000 or so distinct CDR3 sequences, about 7% found once. The material was CD4+ T cells sorted from PBMCs, obtained on the day of the yellow fever booster vaccination. The receptors were sampled from a man aged 25-45 years who received the YFV17D yellow fever vaccine. Each CDR3 is given with its conserved first and last residue. Fields, in order: clone size, D gene, J gene, V gene, CDR3 protein, CDR3 DNA. D genes are given only for firm matches. Size is stated for part of the rows, as once, few or many counts, or as a class when the clone is expanded.

>.|TRBD2|TRBJ2-1|TRBV4-2
CASSQRGTSVYNEQFF
TGTGCCAGCAGCCAAAGAGGTACTAGCGTCTACAATGAGCAGTTCTTC
>.|TRBD1|TRBJ2-3|TRBV29-1
CSVGQGMDPSTDTQYF
TGCAGCGTTGGACAGGGGATGGACCCTAGCACAGATACGCAGTATTTT
>many|.|TRBJ1-2|TRBV12-3/TRBV12-4
CASSSGPIYGYTF
TGTGCCAGCAGCTCAGGGCCGATCTATGGCTACACCTTC
>many|.|TRBJ2-2|TRBV20-1
CSASIRGTGELFF
TGCAGTGCTAGTATCAGGGGCACCGGGGAGCTGTTTTTT
>.|.|TRBJ1-2|TRBV5-1
CASSLGRQNPKRNGYTF
TGCGCCAGCAGCTTGGGTAGACAGAATCCAAAGCGGAATGGCTACACCTTC
>.|TRBD1|TRBJ2-3|TRBV28
CASRVSGTGGWDTQYF
TGTGCCAGCAGGGTCTCCGGGACAGGGGGCTGGGATACGCAGTATTTT
>few|.|TRBJ2-7|TRBV7-2
CASIPGGLNYEQYF
TGTGCCAGCATTCCGGGCGGGCTGAACTACGAGCAGTACTTC
>.|TRBD2|TRBJ2-1|TRBV30
CAWSASSGRKQFF
TGTGCCTGGAGTGCGAGTAGCGGGAGGAAGCAGTTCTTC
>many|.|TRBJ2-1|TRBV20-1
CSARDDGGEQFF
TGCAGTGCTAGAGATGACGGGGGTGAGCAGTTCTTC
>.|.|TRBJ1-5|TRBV29-1
CSVGEGRNQPQHF
TGCAGCGTTGGGGAGGGGAGGAATCAGCCCCAGCATTTT
>many|.|TRBJ2-7|TRBV12-5
CASAGAYYEQYF
TGTGCTAGTGCGGGGGCATACTACGAGCAGTACTTC
>few|.|TRBJ2-1|TRBV10-1
CASSERSARSDEQFF
TGCGCCAGCAGTGAGCGAAGCGCCCGCTCCGATGAGCAGTTCTTC
>.|TRBD1|TRBJ2-7|TRBV20-1
CSAQIWGQPSYEQYF
TGCAGTGCCCAGATCTGGGGACAGCCCTCCTACGAGCAGTACTTC
>many|.|TRBJ2-1|TRBV20-1
CSVGRSGEQFF
TGCAGTGTTGGACGGAGTGGTGAGCAGTTCTTC
>.|.|TRBJ2-3|TRBV11-2
CASSFALGMDTQYF
TGTGCCAGCAGCTTTGCCCTTGGAATGGATACGCAGTATTTT
>.|TRBD2|TRBJ2-7|TRBV30
CAWAQGLALNEQYF
TGTGCCTGGGCCCAGGGACTAGCTTTGAACGAGCAGTACTTC
>.|TRBD2|TRBJ2-3|TRBV4-3
CASSQVAGVADTQYF
TGCGCCAGCAGCCAAGTAGCGGGTGTTGCAGATACGCAGTATTTT
>many|.|TRBJ2-3|TRBV6-6
CASRRQNTQYF
TGTGCCAGCAGACGACAGAATACGCAGTATTTT
>.|TRBD2|TRBJ2-7|TRBV3-1
CASSLTAGGPGEQYF
TGTGCCAGCAGCCTCACCGCGGGAGGGCCGGGGGAGCAGTACTTC
>few|TRBD1|TRBJ1-2|TRBV20-1
CSARDNRGSDYGYTF
TGCAGTGCTAGAGATAACAGGGGGTCAGACTATGGCTACACCTTC
>.|.|TRBJ1-1|TRBV6-1
CASSGTDLNTEAFF
TGTGCCAGCAGTGGGACAGATCTGAACACTGAAGCTTTCTTT
>few|.|TRBJ2-5|TRBV11-2
CASSFLWAPGYQETQYF
TGTGCCAGCAGTTTCCTTTGGGCCCCAGGGTACCAAGAGACCCAGTACTTC
>.|.|TRBJ1-5|TRBV6-1
CASSAQHGNQPQHF
TGTGCCAGCAGTGCACAGCACGGCAATCAGCCCCAGCATTTT
>many|.|TRBJ2-7|TRBV20-1
CSAPGGGTYEQYF
TGCAGTGCCCCAGGGGGAGGGACCTACGAGCAGTACTTC
>few|TRBD2|TRBJ2-3|TRBV5-1
CASSLAGGGVTDTQYF
TGCGCCAGCAGCTTGGCCGGGGGGGGCGTAACAGATACGCAGTATTTT
>few|TRBD2|TRBJ2-7|TRBV14
CASMPTSGSYEQYF
TGTGCCAGCATGCCTACTAGCGGATCCTACGAGCAGTACTTC
>few|.|TRBJ1-6|TRBV3-1
CASSQDGGNSPLHF
TGTGCCAGCAGCCAAGATGGAGGAAATTCACCCCTCCACTTT
>.|.|TRBJ2-5|TRBV19
CASTPPGQRETQYF
TGTGCCAGTACCCCCCCGGGACAACGGGAGACCCAGTACTTC
>few|TRBD2|TRBJ2-1|TRBV7-2
CASSRTSGSIYNEQFF
TGTGCCAGCAGTCGTACTAGCGGGAGCATCTACAATGAGCAGTTCTTC
>few|.|TRBJ2-1|TRBV24-1
CATSERDYEQFF
TGTGCCACCAGTGAGCGGGACTATGAGCAGTTCTTC
>.|.|TRBJ2-1|TRBV5-4
CASSTGLSGNEQFF
TGTGCCAGCAGTACGGGCCTTTCCGGCAATGAGCAGTTCTTC